A selection of T cell receptor beta chains follows, all from one sample in a study of blood T cell repertoires in COVID-19. TCRdb keeps only in-frame clones here, not all; method: immunoSEQ multiplex PCR. Altogether some 91,000 clones are present, approximately 80% being singletons, with the ten largest covering about 6.4%. Sequencing was done on a sample of peripheral blood. The receptors stem from a man aged 70-80 years with acute or convalescent COVID-19. The CDR3 runs from the conserved cysteine through the conserved F or W. Each record gives: D gene, V gene, J gene, clone size, CDR3 DNA, CDR3 protein. A D gene is named only where the DNA matches it firmly. Only some rows state a clone size, as once, few, many or a class for expanded clones.

d_call: .; v_call: TRBV19; j_call: TRBJ2-5; clone_size: .; cdr3_nt: TGTGCCAGTAGTATCGTGGTATTCGAGCAGACCCAGTACTTC; cdr3_aa: CASSIVVFEQTQYF
d_call: TRBD1; v_call: TRBV11-3; j_call: TRBJ2-3; clone_size: .; cdr3_nt: TGTGCCAGCAGCTTGGGACAGGGGGAAGATACGCAGTATTTT; cdr3_aa: CASSLGQGEDTQYF
d_call: .; v_call: TRBV28; j_call: TRBJ2-3; clone_size: .; cdr3_nt: TGTGCCAGCAGTTTGGACCGGACTGGATACACAGATACGCAGTATTTT; cdr3_aa: CASSLDRTGYTDTQYF
d_call: .; v_call: TRBV2; j_call: TRBJ2-2; clone_size: .; cdr3_nt: TGTGCCAGCAGTGTACAGGGCACCGGGGAGCTGTTTTTT; cdr3_aa: CASSVQGTGELFF
d_call: TRBD1; v_call: TRBV5-1; j_call: TRBJ1-2; clone_size: .; cdr3_nt: TGCGCCAGCAGCTTGGGGACAGGGGGCAGTGGCTACACCTTC; cdr3_aa: CASSLGTGGSGYTF
d_call: .; v_call: TRBV7-3; j_call: TRBJ2-2; clone_size: medium-sized; cdr3_nt: TGTGCCAGCAGCTTACAGCCCCTCGGACAACTGTTTTTT; cdr3_aa: CASSLQPLGQLFF
d_call: TRBD1; v_call: TRBV30; j_call: TRBJ1-1; clone_size: .; cdr3_nt: TGTGCCTGGAGCCGGGACAGGGGTACCACTGAAGCTTTCTTT; cdr3_aa: CAWSRDRGTTEAFF
d_call: .; v_call: TRBV7-9; j_call: TRBJ2-7; clone_size: .; cdr3_nt: TGTGCCAGCAGGGGTGGCGGGGAATCCTACGAGCAGTACTTC; cdr3_aa: CASRGGGESYEQYF
d_call: .; v_call: TRBV19; j_call: TRBJ1-1; clone_size: .; cdr3_nt: TGTGCCAGTAGTACGGGGAGGCTAGAGGGAGGAGAATTCTTT; cdr3_aa: CASSTGRLEGGEFF
d_call: TRBD1; v_call: TRBV7-9; j_call: TRBJ1-1; clone_size: .; cdr3_nt: TGTGCCAGCAGCCGTACAGGGGTTCCTGAAGCTTTCTTT; cdr3_aa: CASSRTGVPEAFF
d_call: TRBD1; v_call: TRBV3-1/TRBV3-2; j_call: TRBJ2-5; clone_size: .; cdr3_nt: TGTGCCAGCAGCCATCTGGAGACAGGGGGATTCCAAGAGACCCAGTACTTC; cdr3_aa: CASSHLETGGFQETQYF
d_call: TRBD1; v_call: TRBV2; j_call: TRBJ1-2; clone_size: .; cdr3_nt: TGTGCCAGCAACGACAGGGCGAATGGCTACACCTTC; cdr3_aa: CASNDRANGYTF
d_call: .; v_call: TRBV3-1/TRBV3-2; j_call: TRBJ2-3; clone_size: .; cdr3_nt: TGTGCCAGCAGCCAAGGAACAGGGTTGGTAGATACGCAGTATTTT; cdr3_aa: CASSQGTGLVDTQYF
d_call: TRBD1; v_call: TRBV13; j_call: TRBJ2-1; clone_size: .; cdr3_nt: TGTGCCAGCAGCTTACAGGGGGACAGACCATACAATGAGCAGTTCTTC; cdr3_aa: CASSLQGDRPYNEQFF
d_call: TRBD2; v_call: TRBV11-3; j_call: TRBJ2-7; clone_size: once; cdr3_nt: TGTGCCAGCAGCCAATCTCGGACTAGCGGGAACCACGAGCAGTACTTC; cdr3_aa: CASSQSRTSGNHEQYF
d_call: TRBD1; v_call: TRBV19; j_call: TRBJ1-1; clone_size: .; cdr3_nt: TGTGCCAGTAGTACCGCAGGGACAGTCCGCAAACATGAAGCTTTCTTT; cdr3_aa: CASSTAGTVRKHEAFF
d_call: TRBD2; v_call: TRBV29-1; j_call: TRBJ2-2; clone_size: .; cdr3_nt: TGCAGCGTTGAAGATCGGATGGGGGAGGGGACCGGGGAGCTGTTTTTT; cdr3_aa: CSVEDRMGEGTGELFF
d_call: .; v_call: TRBV27; j_call: TRBJ1-3; clone_size: .; cdr3_nt: TGTGCCAGCAGTTTGGCGGGGCTAGGGTATGGGCGGATTAGCTCTGGAAACACCATATATTTT; cdr3_aa: CASSLAGLGYGRISSGNTIYF
d_call: TRBD1; v_call: TRBV7-2; j_call: TRBJ1-2; clone_size: few; cdr3_nt: TGTGCCAGCAGCCTGGGACAGGGCTTCTATGGCTACACCTTC; cdr3_aa: CASSLGQGFYGYTF
d_call: TRBD2; v_call: TRBV19; j_call: TRBJ2-4; clone_size: .; cdr3_nt: TGTGCCAGTAGTCCGGGGGGGTGGACGCCGAGCACCCCGGCCAAAAACATTCAGTACTTC; cdr3_aa: CASSPGGWTPSTPAKNIQYF
d_call: TRBD2; v_call: TRBV10-3; j_call: TRBJ2-7; clone_size: .; cdr3_nt: TGTGCCATCAGTGGACTAGCGGGACCTGCCGGGGAGCAGTACTTC; cdr3_aa: CAISGLAGPAGEQYF
d_call: .; v_call: TRBV7-3; j_call: TRBJ2-2; clone_size: .; cdr3_nt: TGTGCCAGCAGCTTTTCCGGCGGGGAGCTGTTTTTT; cdr3_aa: CASSFSGGELFF
d_call: .; v_call: TRBV2; j_call: TRBJ2-2; clone_size: .; cdr3_nt: TGTGCCGGAGGCCCGGTTGGGTCCGGGGAGCTGTTTTTT; cdr3_aa: CAGGPVGSGELFF
d_call: .; v_call: TRBV7-2; j_call: TRBJ2-3; clone_size: .; cdr3_nt: TGTGCCAGCAGCGCTCAACTAGCTGCAGATACGCAGTATTTT; cdr3_aa: CASSAQLAADTQYF
d_call: TRBD2; v_call: TRBV4-2; j_call: TRBJ2-4; clone_size: .; cdr3_nt: TGTGCCAGCAGCCAAGAGTATTCGACTAGCGGCCAAAAAAACATTCAGTACTTC; cdr3_aa: CASSQEYSTSGQKNIQYF
d_call: .; v_call: TRBV9; j_call: TRBJ2-7; clone_size: .; cdr3_nt: TGTGCCAGCAGCGTGGGGAGTTCCGAGCAGTACTTC; cdr3_aa: CASSVGSSEQYF
d_call: TRBD2; v_call: TRBV6-5; j_call: TRBJ2-5; clone_size: once; cdr3_nt: TGTGCCAGCAGTTACAGAGCGGGGGTAGTAAAGACCCAGTACTTC; cdr3_aa: CASSYRAGVVKTQYF
d_call: .; v_call: TRBV24-1; j_call: TRBJ2-2; clone_size: once; cdr3_nt: TGTGCCACCAGTGATTCTGGTTTGGTTCAGGATCACACCGGGGAGCTGTTTTTT; cdr3_aa: CATSDSGLVQDHTGELFF
d_call: .; v_call: TRBV28; j_call: TRBJ2-7; clone_size: .; cdr3_nt: TGTGCCAGCACCAGCTCCTACGAGCAGTACTTC; cdr3_aa: CASTSSYEQYF
d_call: TRBD1; v_call: TRBV5-1; j_call: TRBJ2-2; clone_size: .; cdr3_nt: TGCGCCAGCAGCTTAGCGGGACAGGGGAACACCGGGGAGCTGTTTTTT; cdr3_aa: CASSLAGQGNTGELFF
d_call: TRBD1; v_call: TRBV18; j_call: TRBJ1-2; clone_size: .; cdr3_nt: TGTGCCAGCTCTATGCCGGGACAGTCCTTGGGGGACTATGGCTACACCTTC; cdr3_aa: CASSMPGQSLGDYGYTF
d_call: TRBD2; v_call: TRBV25-1; j_call: TRBJ2-3; clone_size: .; cdr3_nt: TGTGCCAGCAGTGAACGGCTAGCGGCTAGCACAGATACGCAGTATTTT; cdr3_aa: CASSERLAASTDTQYF
d_call: .; v_call: TRBV5-6; j_call: TRBJ1-1; clone_size: .; cdr3_nt: TGTGCCAGCAGCCCTCTAATGAACACTGAAGCTTTCTTT; cdr3_aa: CASSPLMNTEAFF
d_call: TRBD2; v_call: TRBV5-1; j_call: TRBJ2-1; clone_size: .; cdr3_nt: TGCGCCAGCAGCCCCGGGACTAGCGGATACAATGAGCAGTTCTTC; cdr3_aa: CASSPGTSGYNEQFF
d_call: .; v_call: TRBV5-8; j_call: TRBJ1-3; clone_size: .; cdr3_nt: TGTGCCAGCAGCTTAGGACAGTTCTTCTCTGGAAACACCATATATTTT; cdr3_aa: CASSLGQFFSGNTIYF
d_call: TRBD1; v_call: TRBV28; j_call: TRBJ2-7; clone_size: once; cdr3_nt: TGTGCCAGCCTAAGTTTAGGGACAGCGACCTACGAGCAGTACTTC; cdr3_aa: CASLSLGTATYEQYF
d_call: .; v_call: TRBV27; j_call: TRBJ2-1; clone_size: .; cdr3_nt: TGTGCCAGCAGTTCCGACGAGGGCAATGAGCAGTTCTTC; cdr3_aa: CASSSDEGNEQFF
d_call: .; v_call: TRBV6-6; j_call: TRBJ1-1; clone_size: .; cdr3_nt: TGTGCCAGCGGGGCCAGGAACACTGAAGCTTTCTTT; cdr3_aa: CASGARNTEAFF